This TCR beta chain was found in a study of T-cell memory formation after mild COVID-19. Whole-study context: Across donors, TCR clusters were largely donor specific.

The 5'RACE method, run with constant-segment primers, produced TCR alpha and TCR beta cDNA libraries (carrying sample barcodes and UMIs). TCRdb reprocessed the 5' RACE reads via MiXCR and lists one record per CDR3 protein. The table includes 450,000 to 700,000 distinct CDR3 sequences, more than 15% detected once. Whole-study results and caveats: Balance between CD4 and CD8 was seen in clones contracting day 15 to 85, and a CD4+ lean was seen in later expanders. A second wave of clones peaked on day 37, and their SARS-CoV-2 specificity went unconfirmed.

On this clonotype: Antigen specificity is unknown.

Germline-derived CDR1 and CDR2 are LGHDT and YNNKEL (reference sequence). The length of the CDR3 is 16 residues. Trimming removed 0 bases from V and 0 bases from J, with 8 bases in between. This clonotype originated in an adult woman who had mild COVID-19 (a few samples of this study predate the infection). Cell type and time point are not known. The sample was PBMCs or a T cell subset sorted from them (not recorded which). The chain couples TRBV3-1 to TRBJ1-4; no reliable D call. As DNA, the CDR3 is TGTGCCAGCAGCCAAGATCTAGTTGCAACTAATGAAAAACTGTTTTTT. Translating it yields CASSQDLVATNEKLFF.